These 11 T cell receptor beta chains were sequenced from one sample in a study of beta chain features in type 1 diabetes. Sequenced material consisted of expressed TCRB transcripts (all of the isolated RNA was reverse transcribed). The assay was immunoSEQ multiplex PCR, and TCRdb's table has in-frame clones only and misses some. The repertoire has 250,000 to 300,000 clones, about 23% of them found once; the top ten carry about 0.012%. The antigens of these receptors remain unknown. Study findings and constraints: All four CD4+ subsets from Type 1 diabetes patients carried moderately but significantly shorter TCRB CDR3s.

The specimen sequenced was naive CD4+ T cells from blood. The receptors were sampled from a young woman with type 1 diabetes.

The chain carries TRBV29-1 and TRBJ2-1; TRBD2 agrees at 15 bases. Germline V gene data show CDR1 as SQVTM and CDR2 as ANQGSEA. With V trimmed by 7 bases and J by 2 bases, 9 bases remained unmatched. This CDR3 has 17 amino acids. CDR3 in DNA: TGCAGCGCTGATCTTAGGACTAGCGGGAGGGCCTACAATGAGCAGTTCTTC. Its protein is CSADLRTSGRAYNEQFF.

This rearrangement joins TRBV6-6 to TRBJ1-5; D not resolved. CDR3 length: 13 amino acids. Germline lookup yields CDR1 MNHNY and CDR2 SVGAGI (reference sequence). V lost 2 bases and J lost 5, with 7 bases in between. Here the CDR3 DNA reads TGTGCCAGCAGTTACGAGGGCGATCAGCCCCAGCATTTT. Protein sequence: CASSYEGDQPQHF.

This clone was detected only a few times. The V and J genes are TRBV29-1 and TRBJ2-2, with D possibly matching TRBD1 (6 bases). There are 12 residues in the CDR3. The V and J ends lost 7 bases and 4 bases respectively, with 10 bases between them. CDR1 and CDR2 (germline): SQVTM, ANQGSEA. CDR3 DNA sequence: TGCAGCGCCGGGACATTCACCGGGGAGCTGTTTTTT. It codes for CSAGTFTGELFF.

The CDR3 sequence: CASSQVLRRRTEAFF. Here the CDR3 DNA reads TGCGCCAGCAGCCAAGTACTACGTCGTCGCACTGAAGCTTTCTTT. The J gene is TRBJ1-1, the V gene TRBV4-1; D is unresolved. The V end lost 1 base, the J end lost 4 bases, and 13 bases lay between the germline ends. CDR3 length: 15 residues. CDR1 is MGHRA and CDR2 is YSYEKL in the germline V gene.

This clone was picked up a small number of times. This chain connects TRBV14 to TRBJ2-7; 7 bases map to TRBD2. This CDR3 spans 15 amino acids. Trimming removed 1 base from V and 2 bases from J; junction bases left unmatched: 5. The germline gives CDR1 SGHDN, CDR2 FVKESK. CDR3 region: CASSQVVGLAYEQYF. The DNA for the CDR3 is TGTGCCAGCAGCCAAGTTGTCGGACTAGCCTACGAGCAGTACTTC.

This rearrangement joins TRBV21-1 to TRBJ2-6; the table calls TRBD2, which could not be checked here. TRBV21-1 is a recognized pseudogene. The CDR3 runs to 20 residues. CDR3 coding DNA: TGTGCCAGCAGCAAAGATGATTTAGCGGGATGCAATCCTGGGGCCAACGTCCTGACTTTC. This gives the protein CASSKDDLAGCNPGANVLTF.

This clone turned up a few times. The V and J genes are TRBV9 and TRBJ2-5; D not resolved. Germline V gene lookup returns CDR1 SGDLS and CDR2 YYNGEE. The CDR3 is 14 residues long. V gave up 0 bases and J gave up 5 bases, with 11 bases separating them. The CDR3 bases are TGTGCCAGCAGCGTAGCCGGTGGGCTGGAGACCCAGTACTTC. Protein product: CASSVAGGLETQYF. Full variable domain (remainder filled in from reference TRBV9 and TRBJ2-5): DSGVTQTPKHLITATGQRVTLRCSPRSGDLSVYWYQQSLDQGLQFLIQYYNGEERAKGNILERFSAQQFPDLHSELNLSSLELGDSALYFCASSVAGGLETQYFGPGTRLLVL.

The chain has TRBV18 and TRBJ2-7, with 10 nucleotides matching TRBD1. CDR1 KGHSH and CDR2 LQKENI come from the germline V gene. This CDR3 comprises 14 residues. Unmatched junction bases numbered 4, after V lost 2 bases and J lost 6 bases. The DNA for the CDR3 is TGTGCCAGCTCACCAACTCGACAGGGGGCCGAGCAGTACTTC. The encoded protein is CASSPTRQGAEQYF. Using reference TRBV18 and TRBJ2-7 for the parts outside the CDR3, the full variable domain is NAGVMQNPRHLVRRRGQEARLRCSPMKGHSHVYWYRQLPEEGLKFMVYLQKENIIDESGMPKERFSAEFPKEGPSILRIQQVVRGDSAAYFCASSPTRQGAEQYFGPGTRLTVT.

The genes are TRBV7-3 and TRBJ2-5; D is possibly TRBD1 (6 bases). The V and J ends lost 5 bases and 2 bases respectively, with 9 bases between them. The germline V gene encodes CDR1 SGHTA and CDR2 FQGTGA. The CDR3 covers 13 residues. This CDR3 is CASSLQGQETQYF. Written as DNA, the CDR3 is TGTGCCAGCAGCCTCCAGGGGCAAGAGACCCAGTACTTC.

This chain uses TRBV18 with TRBJ2-7, with D possibly TRBD1 on 6 matching bases. The germline V gene encodes CDR1 KGHSH and CDR2 LQKENI. With 0 bases removed from V and 6 bases from J, the gap between germline ends came to 12 bases. The CDR3 length is 14 residues. This CDR3 reads CASSPPTGRSEQYF. The CDR3, as DNA: TGTGCCAGCTCACCACCCACAGGGCGATCCGAGCAGTACTTC.

This chain connects TRBV2 to TRBJ2-7; 8 bases align to TRBD2. With 10 bases clipped from V and 4 bases from J, the junction kept 9 bases outside the gene matches. CDR3 size: 13 residues. CDR1 and CDR2 (germline): SNHLY, FYNNEI. CDR3 sequence (DNA): TGTGCCACCAGAGGACTAGCCGAATACGAGCAGTACTTC. Translating it yields CATRGLAEYEQYF.